This T cell receptor (beta chain) was sequenced for a study of response to subunit inactivated influenza vaccine (dated by TCRdb to the late 2010s). In the study overall: Deep quantitative profiling of the T cell receptor repertoire was used in the study to follow responses to a trivalent subunit inactivated influenza vaccine. Overall study outcomes, separate from this receptor: The authors proposed that each seasonal influenza vaccination may bring in only a limited number of new T cells.

Library preparation was by RT-PCR. These reads were obtained on an Illumina HiSeq 2500. TCRdb cleaned the public reads at Q25 with fastp, built clones with MiXCR and kept in-frame beta chains. Rows matching on CDR3 protein sequence are summarized as one entry with the most common DNA and genes. Across this sample there are hundreds of thousands of distinct CDR3 sequences, with approximately 23% seen only once. 10% of the sample lies in the top ten. Ten or more counts support this clonotype. No antigen is known for it. No much larger clonotype is one base removed from it; base qualities were not supplied. The germline V gene supplies CDR1 SGHRS and CDR2 YFSETQ. The germline ends are 8 bases apart after V is trimmed by 7 bases and J by 0 bases. Reading from cysteine to phenylalanine, the CDR3 counts 13 amino acids. Just CDR3 DNA is preserved here, 39 bases in frame from base 1.

The sequencing used PBMCs from blood, collected 21 months after vaccination. The receptor comes from a man aged 50 to 69 who received an inactivated influenza vaccine. Donor details come from another sample of the same person, matched by shared clones. The rearranged segments are TRBV5-1 and TRBJ2-4, with an unclear D gene assignment. The DNA is as follows: TGCGCCAGCCCCCGCTTAGCCAAAAACATTCAGTACTTC. Its protein reads: CASPRLAKNIQYF.